One and the same sample provided the 2 T cell receptor beta chains below, sequenced in a study of shared T cell receptors in the human thymus. Profiling relied on immunoSEQ multiplex PCR, and the TCRdb table lists in-frame clones only, not all of them. The table records approximately 660,000 clones, around 87% of them present only once. These data were also reused for a study on human thymus T cells.

Source material: thymocytes. These receptors originate from a boy in the first two years of life with a congenital heart defect.

CDR3 DNA: TGTGCCAGCAGCTTAATACGTCGCGGGAGGTACGAGCAGTACTTC. Amino acid sequence: CASSLIRRGRYEQYF. The rearrangement links TRBV7-9 to TRBJ2-7, with 8 bases fitting TRBD2. Per the germline V gene, CDR1 is SEHNR and CDR2 is FQNEAQ (reference sequence). Trimming cost V 2 bases and J 4 bases; bases outside gene matches: 7. The CDR3 spans 15 residues.

The V gene is TRBV29-1, the J gene TRBJ2-1, with D perhaps matching TRBD2 (5 bases). In germline, CDR1 is SQVTM, CDR2 ANQGSEA. V gave up 8 bases and J gave up 6 bases, with 11 bases separating them. This CDR3 is 11 amino acids long. The CDR3 is CSSSLANEQFF. In nucleotides, the CDR3 is TGCAGCAGCTCTCTAGCCAATGAGCAGTTCTTC.